This TCR beta chain is from a study of T cell repertoires and HLA-DP antigens. Study-level information: CD4+ T cells were cocultured with HeLa cells expressing HLA-DP. DNA input averaged about 220 ng in sorted CD137+CD4+ and 1,200 ng in pre-culture CD4+. Study-wide results and limits: The CD4+ repertoire was not split into naive and memory. Sorted CD137+ cells had clonality 0.3 to 0.45 against both alloantigens, versus about 0.04 pre-culture.

Some clones are missing from TCRdb's copy, which holds only in-frame ones; the method was immunoSEQ multiplex PCR. In the table there are about 110,000 clones, 80% to 95% of which are singletons. Comments on this clone: The antigen remains undetermined. This CDR3 is also generated by other DNA sequences in the sample.

The CDR3 is 12 amino acids. V lost 3 bases, J lost 1 base, and 1 base lay in between. CDR1 SGHTA and CDR2 FQGNSA come from the germline V gene. The sample taken for sequencing was CD4+ T cells from PBMCs. V is TRBV7-2 and J is TRBJ1-5, with no clear D. This sequence was found in a woman between 18 and 29 years old in good health and CMV-seronegative. CDR3 bases: TGTGCCAGCAGCTTGAGCAATCAGCCCCAGCATTTT. Amino acid sequence: CASSLSNQPQHF.